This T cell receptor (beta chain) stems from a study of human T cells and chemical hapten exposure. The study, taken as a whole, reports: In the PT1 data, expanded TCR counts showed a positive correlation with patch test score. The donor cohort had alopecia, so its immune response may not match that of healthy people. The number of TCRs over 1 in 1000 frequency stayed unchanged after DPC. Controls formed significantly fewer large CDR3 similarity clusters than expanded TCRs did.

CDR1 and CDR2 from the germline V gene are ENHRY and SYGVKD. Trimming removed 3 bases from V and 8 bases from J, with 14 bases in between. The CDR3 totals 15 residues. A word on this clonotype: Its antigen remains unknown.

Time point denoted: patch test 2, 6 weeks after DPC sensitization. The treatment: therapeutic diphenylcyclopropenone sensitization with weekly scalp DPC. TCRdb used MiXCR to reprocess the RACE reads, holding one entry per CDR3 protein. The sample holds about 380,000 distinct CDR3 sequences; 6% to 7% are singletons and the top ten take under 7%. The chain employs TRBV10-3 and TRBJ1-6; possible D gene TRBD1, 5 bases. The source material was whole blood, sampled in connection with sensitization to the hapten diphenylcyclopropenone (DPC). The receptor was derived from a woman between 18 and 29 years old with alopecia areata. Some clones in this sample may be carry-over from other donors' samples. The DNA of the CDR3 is TGTGCCATCAGTGACGCAGGGATTTTGGATTCACCCCTCCACTTT. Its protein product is CAISDAGILDSPLHF.